This is a list of T cell receptor beta chains from one sample in a study of PD-1 blockade in mismatch repair-deficient tumors. Only in-frame clones appear in the TCRdb table, and some are missing; sequencing was by immunoSEQ multiplex PCR. Among about 84,000 clones, over 70% were seen once, and the ten largest hold 2.6%. Material: peripheral blood, obtained 12 weeks after starting pembrolizumab. The receptors shown here come from an adult with mismatch repair-deficient cancer. The CDR3 runs from the conserved cysteine through the conserved F or W. D genes are given only for firm matches. The size entry is marked missing in some rows and otherwise reads once, few, many or a size class.

j_call	v_call	d_call	clone_size	cdr3_aa	cdr3_nt
TRBJ2-5	TRBV27	TRBD2	NA	CASSPQLAAQETQYF	TGTGCCAGCAGCCCACAACTAGCGGCCCAAGAGACCCAGTACTTC
TRBJ2-7	TRBV25-1	NA	few	CASSDINEQYF	TGTGCCAGCAGTGACATAAACGAGCAGTACTTC
TRBJ1-2	TRBV9	NA	NA	CASSVIDGNYGYTF	TGTGCCAGCAGCGTTATCGACGGTAACTATGGCTACACCTTC
TRBJ2-7	TRBV5-4	NA	few	CASRTDTAASYEQYF	TGTGCCAGCAGAACAGACACCGCAGCCTCCTACGAGCAGTACTTC
TRBJ2-1	TRBV19	TRBD2	NA	CASERGSTPIRGYNEQFF	TGTGCCAGCGAGCGGGGGAGCACCCCCATCCGTGGCTACAATGAGCAGTTCTTC
TRBJ2-5	TRBV28	NA	NA	CASSLPFGRGVSVETQYF	TGTGCCAGCAGTCTCCCTTTTGGGCGTGGGGTGAGTGTGGAGACCCAGTACTTC
TRBJ1-1	TRBV9	NA	NA	CASSVILNTEAFF	TGTGCCAGCAGCGTAATTCTGAACACTGAAGCTTTCTTT
TRBJ2-3	TRBV4-1	TRBD2	NA	CASSQALAGGVDTQYF	TGCGCCAGCAGCCAAGCACTAGCGGGAGGGGTAGATACGCAGTATTTT
TRBJ2-5	TRBV5-1	NA	NA	CASSFLSRPEETQYF	TGCGCCAGCAGCTTTTTGTCCAGACCAGAAGAGACCCAGTACTTC
TRBJ2-7	TRBV5-6	TRBD1	few	CASSLAQGKYEQYF	TGTGCCAGCAGCTTAGCACAGGGGAAGTACGAGCAGTACTTC
TRBJ1-2	TRBV7-2	NA	NA	CASSPDRNYGYTF	TGTGCCAGCAGCCCCGACCGAAACTATGGCTACACCTTC